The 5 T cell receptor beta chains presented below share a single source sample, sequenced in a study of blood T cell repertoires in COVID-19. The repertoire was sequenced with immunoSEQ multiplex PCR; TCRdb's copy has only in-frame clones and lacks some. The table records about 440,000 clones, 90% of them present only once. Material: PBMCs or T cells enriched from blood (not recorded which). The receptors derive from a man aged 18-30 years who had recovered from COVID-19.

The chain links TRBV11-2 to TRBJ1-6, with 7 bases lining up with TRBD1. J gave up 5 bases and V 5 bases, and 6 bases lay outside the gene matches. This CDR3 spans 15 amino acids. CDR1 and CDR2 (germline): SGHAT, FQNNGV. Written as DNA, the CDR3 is TGTGCCAGCAGCCAACTCGACAGGGATAATTCACCCCTCCACTTT. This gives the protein CASSQLDRDNSPLHF.

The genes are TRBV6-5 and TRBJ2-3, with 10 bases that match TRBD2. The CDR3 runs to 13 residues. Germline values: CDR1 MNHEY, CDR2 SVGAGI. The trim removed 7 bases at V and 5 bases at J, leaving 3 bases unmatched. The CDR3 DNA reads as TGTGCCAGCACCCCTAGCGGGGGAGATACGCAGTATTTT. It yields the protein CASTPSGGDTQYF.

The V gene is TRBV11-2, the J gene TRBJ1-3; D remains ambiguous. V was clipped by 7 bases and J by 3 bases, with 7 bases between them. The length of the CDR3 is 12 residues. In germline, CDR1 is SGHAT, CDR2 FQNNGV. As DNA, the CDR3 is TGTGCCAGCACCTTCAATGGAAACACCATATATTTT. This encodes CASTFNGNTIYF.

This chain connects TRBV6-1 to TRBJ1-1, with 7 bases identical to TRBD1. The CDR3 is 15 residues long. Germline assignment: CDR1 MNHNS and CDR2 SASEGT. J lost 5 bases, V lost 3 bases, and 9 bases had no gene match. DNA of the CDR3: TGTGCCAGCAGTGACCACAACGCCAGGGGGACTGAAGCTTTCTTT. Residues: CASSDHNARGTEAFF.

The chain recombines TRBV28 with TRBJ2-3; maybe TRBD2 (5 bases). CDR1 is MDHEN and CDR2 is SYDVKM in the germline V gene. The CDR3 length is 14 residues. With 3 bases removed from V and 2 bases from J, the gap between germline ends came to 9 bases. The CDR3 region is CASSLRAATDTQYF. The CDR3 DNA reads TGTGCCAGCAGTTTGAGGGCCGCCACAGATACGCAGTATTTT.